A selection of T cell receptor beta chains follows, all from one sample in a study of T cell responses to AZD1222 COVID-19 vaccine. The method was immunoSEQ multiplex PCR; TCRdb's version includes in-frame clones alone and lacks a portion of them. The sample holds approximately 120,000 clones, around 90% seen once. Specimen: peripheral blood, collected on day 0 of AZD1222 vaccination. The receptors were sampled from an adult in good health. CDR3s include the opening cysteine and the closing phenylalanine or tryptophan. D genes are given only for firm matches. Clone size is not always given. Where it is, it says once, few, many or a class for expanded clones.

D	V	size	J	DNA	CDR3
-	TRBV7-2	-	TRBJ1-2	TGTGCCAGCAGCTTAGCGCTCGGGAATGGCTACACCTTC	CASSLALGNGYTF
TRBD2	TRBV7-2	once	TRBJ2-1	TGTGCCAGCAGCCCATCGGGAGGACACAATGAGCAGTTCTTC	CASSPSGGHNEQFF
-	TRBV6-1	-	TRBJ1-1	TGTGCCAGCAGTGAAGTGTACACTGAAGCTTTCTTT	CASSEVYTEAFF
-	TRBV13	once	TRBJ2-1	TGTGCCAGCAGCTTAGGTTGGGGCAATGAGCAGTTCTTC	CASSLGWGNEQFF
TRBD1	TRBV2	-	TRBJ2-3	TGTGCCAGCAAGACAGGGGCAGCCCGTAGCGATACGCAGTATTTT	CASKTGAARSDTQYF
-	TRBV7-9	-	TRBJ2-3	TGTGCCAGCAGCTTAACGGCGGCAGGCCGCACAGATACGCAGTATTTT	CASSLTAAGRTDTQYF
-	TRBV9	-	TRBJ1-1	TGTGCCAGCAGCGCAGGGGTAGGCACTGAAGCTTTCTTT	CASSAGVGTEAFF
-	TRBV5-4	-	TRBJ2-3	TGTGCCAGCAGCTTGGTGTTAGCTCCTAAGGGAGATACGCAGTATTTT	CASSLVLAPKGDTQYF
TRBD1	TRBV6-5	-	TRBJ1-6	TGTGCCACCAAACAGGGGGCGAGTAATTCACCCCTCCACTTT	CATKQGASNSPLHF
-	TRBV15	-	TRBJ1-1	TGTGCCACCAGCAGAGACCCCCTCGGGGGAACTGAAGCTTTCTTT	CATSRDPLGGTEAFF
-	TRBV28	-	TRBJ1-2	TGTGCCACACACACAGGGTTGGGCTACACCTTC	CATHTGLGYTF
TRBD2	TRBV30	-	TRBJ2-2	TGTGCCTGGAGTGCGGGAGGGCCGAGGAACGGGGAGCTGTTTTTT	CAWSAGGPRNGELFF
-	TRBV2	-	TRBJ1-2	TGTGCCAGCAGTTACAGAATTTCTAACTATGGCTACACCTTC	CASSYRISNYGYTF
TRBD1	TRBV18	-	TRBJ1-4	TGTGCCAGCTCACCGTCCTCGGACAGGAATGAAAAACTGTTTTTT	CASSPSSDRNEKLFF
TRBD2	TRBV7-7	-	TRBJ2-5	TGTGCTAGCAGCGCCCTTGGGGAGGGAGGGACCCAGTACTTC	CASSALGEGGTQYF
-	TRBV4-3	few	TRBJ1-2	TGCGCCAGCAGCCAAGATCTTGGATTGTACGGCGCCTACACCTTC	CASSQDLGLYGAYTF
TRBD2	TRBV2	-	TRBJ2-5	TGTGCCAGCAGTGAGACTGGGGGGGGAGAGACCCAGTACTTC	CASSETGGGETQYF
-	TRBV9	-	TRBJ1-1	TGTGCCAGCAGCGCCTCGAATAGTAGAACTGAAGCTTTCTTT	CASSASNSRTEAFF
TRBD2	TRBV27	-	TRBJ2-1	TGTGCCAGCAGTTTCGGGGAGGGCTCCTACAATGAGCAGTTCTTC	CASSFGEGSYNEQFF
TRBD1	TRBV28	-	TRBJ1-1	TGTGCCAGCAGTCCCCCGGGACAGGGGAACACTGAAGCTTTCTTT	CASSPPGQGNTEAFF
-	TRBV7-9	-	TRBJ1-3	TGTGCCAGCAGCTTAACATCCAGGGTTGGAAACACCATATATTTT	CASSLTSRVGNTIYF
TRBD2	TRBV18	-	TRBJ2-3	TGTGCCAGCTCACCGCGACTAGCGAGCACAGATACGCAGTATTTT	CASSPRLASTDTQYF